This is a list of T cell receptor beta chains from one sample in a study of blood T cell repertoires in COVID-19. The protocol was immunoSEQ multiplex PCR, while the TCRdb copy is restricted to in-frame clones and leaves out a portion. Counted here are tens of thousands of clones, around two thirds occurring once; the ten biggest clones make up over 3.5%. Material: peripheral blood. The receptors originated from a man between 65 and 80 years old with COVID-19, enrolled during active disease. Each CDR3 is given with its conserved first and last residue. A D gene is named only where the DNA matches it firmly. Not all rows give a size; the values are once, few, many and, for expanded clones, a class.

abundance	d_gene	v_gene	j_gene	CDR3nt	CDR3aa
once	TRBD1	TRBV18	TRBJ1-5	TGTGCCAGCTCACCAGACAGGGGTCAGCCCCAGCATTTT	CASSPDRGQPQHF
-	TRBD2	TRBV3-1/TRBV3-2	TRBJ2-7	TGTGCCAGCAGCCCCCACGGACTAGAATGGGCCGAGCAGTACTTC	CASSPHGLEWAEQYF
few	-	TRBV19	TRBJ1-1	TGTGCCAGTAGTATGGTCCTCTGGGCACAGGAAGCTTTCTTT	CASSMVLWAQEAFF
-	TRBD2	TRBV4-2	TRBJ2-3	TGTGCCAGCAGCCAAGAGATAGCGGGAGTTCTGAGGGCAGATACGCAGTATTTT	CASSQEIAGVLRADTQYF
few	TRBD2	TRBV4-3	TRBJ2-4	TGCGCCAGCAGCCAAGATCTTGGAGCGGGGCTATTAAACATTCAGTACTTC	CASSQDLGAGLLNIQYF
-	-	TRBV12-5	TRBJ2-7	-	CASGFIPSSGPLSLFEQYF
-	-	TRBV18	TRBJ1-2	TGTGCCAGCTCAGCCGGGACAACTAGCTATGGCTACACCTTC	CASSAGTTSYGYTF
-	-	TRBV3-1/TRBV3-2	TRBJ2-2	TGTGCCAGCAGTGAGACACTAGCGAACACCGGGGAGCTGTTTTTT	CASSETLANTGELFF
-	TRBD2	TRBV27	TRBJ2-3	TGTGCCAGCAGCACGACTAGCGGGAGGTTCAACACAGATACGCAGTATTTT	CASSTTSGRFNTDTQYF
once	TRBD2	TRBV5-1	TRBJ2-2	TGCGCCAGCAGCCTTAGCGGGAGGAACACCGGGGAGCTGTTTTTT	CASSLSGRNTGELFF
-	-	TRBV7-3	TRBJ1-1	TGTGCCAGCAGCTTAGGAGGGTTCAACACTGAAGCTTTCTTT	CASSLGGFNTEAFF
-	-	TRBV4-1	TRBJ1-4	TGCGCCAGCAGCCAAGCGGGGGTTAGCGCTGCAACTAATGAAAAACTGTTTTTT	CASSQAGVSAATNEKLFF
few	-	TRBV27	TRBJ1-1	TGTGCCAGCAGTTTCCAAAACATCGGGGGAACTGAAGCTTTCTTT	CASSFQNIGGTEAFF
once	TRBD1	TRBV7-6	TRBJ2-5	TGTGCCAGCAGTCGCCATTTGACAGGGTTCAGGGAGACCCAGTACTTC	CASSRHLTGFRETQYF
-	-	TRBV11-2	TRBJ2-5	TGTGCCAGCAGCTTAGATCGTTGGCAGGGAGAGACCCAGTACTTC	CASSLDRWQGETQYF
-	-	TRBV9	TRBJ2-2	TGTGCCAGCAGCGTAGAGTCTATCCCCACCGGGGAGCTGTTTTTT	CASSVESIPTGELFF
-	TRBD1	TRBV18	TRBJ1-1	TGTGCCAGCCAAGTCGGGACAGTGTTGACTGAAGCTTTCTTT	CASQVGTVLTEAFF
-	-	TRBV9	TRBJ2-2	TGTGCCAGCAGCGTATTTGCGGTCTCGAACACCGGGGAGCTGTTTTTT	CASSVFAVSNTGELFF
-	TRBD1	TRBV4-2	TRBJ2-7	TGTGCCAGCAGCCAAGCTGGGGGACAGGGTAAGGTAGGGGATCATGGCGAGCAGTACTTC	CASSQAGGQGKVGDHGEQYF
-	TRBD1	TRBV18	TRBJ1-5	TGTGCCAGCTCAGACGGGACAGGGCCTCTGGAGTCGCCCCAGCATTTT	CASSDGTGPLESPQHF
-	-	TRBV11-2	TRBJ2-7	TGTGCCAGCAGCTTAGTATTTATGAGGGTGGGCTCCTACGAGCAGTACTTC	CASSLVFMRVGSYEQYF
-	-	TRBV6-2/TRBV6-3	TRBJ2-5	TGTGCCAGCAGTCAACTAACTAGTTACCAAGAGACCCAGTACTTC	CASSQLTSYQETQYF
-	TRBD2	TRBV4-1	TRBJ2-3	TGCGCCAGCAGCTCCCGGGCGGGAGGAGATACGCAGTATTTT	CASSSRAGGDTQYF
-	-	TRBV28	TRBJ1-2	TGTGCCAGCAGTTCCCACTCGGGAGGGCACTATGGCTACACCTTC	CASSSHSGGHYGYTF
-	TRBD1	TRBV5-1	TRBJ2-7	TGCGCCAGCAGCTTGGCCGACAGGGTTTACTACTTC	CASSLADRVYYF
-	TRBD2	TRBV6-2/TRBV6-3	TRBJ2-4	TGTGCCAGCAGTTACTCGCCGAGCGGGATTCTCGAAAACATTCAGTACTTC	CASSYSPSGILENIQYF
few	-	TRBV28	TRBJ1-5	TGTGCCAGCAGTCCACGGGGGGTGCCCCAGCATTTT	CASSPRGVPQHF
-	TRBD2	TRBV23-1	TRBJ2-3	TGCGCCAGCGGAATGACTAGCGGGAGAGGTGGTGGCACAGATACGCAGTATTTT	CASGMTSGRGGGTDTQYF
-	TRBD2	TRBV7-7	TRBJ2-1	TGTGCTAGCAGCTTAGATCCTAGCGGGAGGGCTACTGAGCAGTTCTTC	CASSLDPSGRATEQFF
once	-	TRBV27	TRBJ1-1	TGTGCCAGCAGTCTACAGGGTGGGATTCGAATGAACACTGAAGCTTTCTTT	CASSLQGGIRMNTEAFF
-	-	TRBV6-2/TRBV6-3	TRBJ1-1	TGTGCCAGCAGTTTCTCGGCGAACACTGAAGCTTTCTTT	CASSFSANTEAFF
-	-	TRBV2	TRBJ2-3	TGTGCCAGCAGCTATACGGGAGATACGCAGTATTTT	CASSYTGDTQYF
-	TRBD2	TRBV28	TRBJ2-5	TGTGCCAGCAGTCTCTTAGCGGGAGGGCAAGAGACCCAGTACTTC	CASSLLAGGQETQYF
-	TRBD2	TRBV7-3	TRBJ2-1	TGTGCCAGCAGCCCCATGCAGCGGGGCTATTACAATGAGCAGTTCTTC	CASSPMQRGYYNEQFF
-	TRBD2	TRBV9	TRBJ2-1	TGTGCCAGCAGCGTAGATGGGACTAGCGGGAGCCACTCCTACAATGAGCAGTTCTTC	CASSVDGTSGSHSYNEQFF
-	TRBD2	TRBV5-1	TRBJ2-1	TGCGCCAGCAGCCCACTAGCGGGAGGGTCGAATGAGCAGTTCTTC	CASSPLAGGSNEQFF
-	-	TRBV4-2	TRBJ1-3	TGTGCCAGCAGCCCCGTCGGTGTCGGAAACACCATATATTTT	CASSPVGVGNTIYF
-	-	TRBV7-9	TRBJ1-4	TGTGCACTCACTACAACTAATGAAAAACTGTTTTTT	CALTTTNEKLFF
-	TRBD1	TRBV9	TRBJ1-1	TGTGCCAGCAGCGCCGGGACAGGTTTGAACACTGAAGCTTTCTTT	CASSAGTGLNTEAFF
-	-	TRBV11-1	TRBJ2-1	TGTGCCAGCAGCTTAGAGCCAGGGGTGTACAATGAGCAGTTCTTC	CASSLEPGVYNEQFF
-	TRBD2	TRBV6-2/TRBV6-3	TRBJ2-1	TGTGCCAGCACCCCGGGACTAGCGGTTTCCTACAATGAGCAGTTCTTC	CASTPGLAVSYNEQFF
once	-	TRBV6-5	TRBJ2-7	TGTGCCAGCAGCCCAGGACTCTTACCCTACGAGCAGTACTTC	CASSPGLLPYEQYF
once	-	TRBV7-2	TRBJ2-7	TGTGCCAGCAGCCTTACCCCCAGGGTCCACGAGCAGTACTTC	CASSLTPRVHEQYF
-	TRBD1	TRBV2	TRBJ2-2	TGTGCCAGCAGCCGGGACAGCACCGGGGAGCTGTTTTTT	CASSRDSTGELFF
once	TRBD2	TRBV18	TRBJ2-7	TGTGCCAGCTCCCGCATTAGCGGGTCTACCTACGAGCAGTACTTC	CASSRISGSTYEQYF
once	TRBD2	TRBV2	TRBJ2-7	TGTGCCAGCAGGGGGGGGACTAGCTCTTCCTACGAGCAGTACTTC	CASRGGTSSSYEQYF